Each of the 12 T cell receptor beta chains below was sequenced from the same sample in a study of cytomegalovirus exposure and HLA in healthy donors (dated by TCRdb to 2016 to 2017). Libraries were made using the immunoSEQ multiplex PCR assay. A mixture of 60 forward primers for TCR Vbeta segments and 13 reverse primers for TCR Jbeta segments was used in the multiplex PCR. What TCRdb holds here is the immuneACCESS table cut down to in-frame rearrangements. Part of the clones is not present; checked against another copy, under half of the missing clones reflect an unresolved V gene, and the others are unexplained. In all, the sample holds 50,000 to 60,000 clones, and about three quarters of those were seen once. About 3.1% of the sample goes to the ten largest clones. Material: PBMCs. These receptors all stem from a man between 18 and 29 years old in good health and CMV-seronegative.

This clone showed up just a few times. The V and J genes are TRBV2 and TRBJ2-1, with D possibly being TRBD2 (5 bases). The V gene lost 7 bases and the J gene lost 7 bases, with 14 bases spanning the gap. The CDR3 contains 13 residues. Germline V CDR1 and CDR2: SNHLY, FYNNEI. CDR3 nucleotide sequence: TGTGCCAGCAACCTAGAGGGCCTGAATGAGCAGTTCTTC. Its protein is CASNLEGLNEQFF.

The V and J genes are TRBV29-1 and TRBJ2-3; 7 bases match TRBD1. The germline CDR1 and CDR2 sequences are SQVTM and ANQGSEA. V lost 6 bases, J lost 0 bases, and 3 bases stayed unmatched. The CDR3 covers 13 residues. CDR3 coding DNA: TGCAGCGTGAACAGGGGAAGCACAGATACGCAGTATTTT. Encoded protein: CSVNRGSTDTQYF.

J is TRBJ1-2 and V is TRBV10-3; 7 nucleotides align to TRBD1. Germline V gene data show CDR1 as ENHRY and CDR2 as SYGVKD. The CDR3 runs to 12 residues. V trimming: 4 bases; J trimming: 7 bases; junction bases outside the gene matches: 3. CDR3 sequence (DNA): TGTGCCATCAGTGGGGACAGTTTTGGCTACACCTTC. Amino acid sequence: CAISGDSFGYTF.

The CDR3 DNA reads TGCAGCCTCCGGGCTTTGGGGCTGGACACTGAAGCTTTCTTT. Its translation: CSLRALGLDTEAFF. The chain couples TRBV29-1 to TRBJ1-1, with D possibly matching TRBD1 (5 bases). The CDR3 consists of 14 residues. Trimming took 8 bases from V and 3 from J, leaving 19 bases between them. CDR1 and CDR2 (germline): SQVTM, ANQGSEA.

A few counts support this clone. V and J are TRBV5-1 and TRBJ1-2; D gene uncertain. The V and J ends lost 0 bases and 4 bases respectively, with 4 bases between them. There are 12 residues in the CDR3. The germline CDR1 and CDR2 sequences are SGHRS and YFSETQ. The DNA for the CDR3 is TGCGCCAGCAGCTTGGATCGCTATGGCTACACCTTC. Encoded protein: CASSLDRYGYTF.

A few counts support this clone. V usage is TRBV4-3 and J usage is TRBJ2-5, with TRBD2 matching 7 bases. The CDR3 has 13 amino acids. J lost 9 bases, V lost 0 bases, and 4 bases had no gene match. The germline V gene has CDR1 LGHNA and CDR2 YSLEER. The CDR3 is CASSQDDGLAQYF. The CDR3 nucleotides are TGCGCCAGCAGCCAAGATGATGGACTAGCCCAGTACTTC.

DNA of the CDR3: TGTGCCAGCAGCCCCAGCAGCGTCTCCTACGAGCAGTACTTC. Protein sequence: CASSPSSVSYEQYF. The rearrangement joins TRBV7-2 to TRBJ2-7; D ambiguous. The V end was cut by 5 bases, the J end by 0 bases, with 11 bases between. The CDR3 is 14 amino acids. Germline values: CDR1 SGHTA, CDR2 FQGNSA. Looking up the rest from reference TRBV7-2 and TRBJ2-7 gives the full variable domain: GAGVSQSPSNKVTEKGKDVELRCDPISGHTALYWYRQSLGQGLEFLIYFQGNSAPDKSGLPSDRFSAERTGGSVSTLTIQRTQQEDSAVYLCASSPSSVSYEQYFGPGTRLTVT.

The J gene is TRBJ1-4, the V gene TRBV5-1; unclear D gene. Trimming took 0 bases from V and 7 from J, leaving 7 bases between them. The CDR3 extends over 13 amino acids. CDR1 and CDR2 from the germline V gene are SGHRS and YFSETQ. The CDR3 nucleotides read TGCGCCAGCAGCTTGGGGCGAGGTGAAAAACTGTTTTTT. Residues: CASSLGRGEKLFF.

This clone was seen once. The chain has TRBV4-2 and TRBJ1-6; TRBD1 matches 11 bases. This CDR3 has 16 residues. CDR1 is LGHNA and CDR2 is YNFKEQ in the germline V gene. Trimming cost V 1 base and J 8 bases; bases outside gene matches: 4. The CDR3 reads CASSQGPGQGDSPLHF. DNA for the CDR3: TGTGCCAGCAGCCAAGGACCGGGACAGGGGGATTCACCCCTCCACTTT.

The chain employs TRBV6-4 and TRBJ1-2, with a weak D call TRBD1 (5 bases). CDR3 length equals 16 residues. CDR1 is MRHNA and CDR2 is SNTAGT in the germline V gene. V was pared by 5 bases and J by 4 bases, with 20 bases between. This chain's CDR3 is CASSPSQGTLSYGYTF. In DNA, the CDR3 is TGTGCCAGCAGTCCCTCCCAGGGAACGCTTAGCTATGGCTACACCTTC.

The chain links TRBV6-1 to TRBJ2-2; a weak D match, TRBD2 (5 bases). This CDR3 contains 15 residues. CDR1 is MNHNS, CDR2 SASEGT, per germline. Trimming left V 7 bases short and J 3 bases short, with 15 bases between. In DNA, the CDR3 is TGTGCCAGCAACTCTCTTCGGGGTTACACCGGGGAGCTGTTTTTT. As protein: CASNSLRGYTGELFF.

The rearrangement links TRBV28 to TRBJ2-7, with 10 bases matching TRBD1. CDR1 and CDR2 from the germline V gene are MDHEN and SYDVKM. The CDR3 extends over 14 amino acids. Losses at the gene ends were 5 bases for V and 13 bases for J; bases not matched to a gene: 14. CDR3 protein: CASSTGQGSPRAYF. DNA for the CDR3: TGTGCCAGCAGTACGGGACAGGGGTCCCCACGTGCTTACTTC.